These 14 T cell receptor beta chains were all obtained from the same sample, sequenced in a study of blood T cell repertoires in COVID-19. The repertoire was sequenced with immunoSEQ multiplex PCR; TCRdb's copy has only in-frame clones and lacks some. The repertoire consists of approximately 400,000 clones, with 88% occurring once and the leading ten covering more than 0.95%. The sequencing input was PBMCs or T cells enriched from blood (not recorded which). All receptors derive from a woman younger than 35 who had recovered from COVID-19.

The chain employs TRBV9 and TRBJ2-4; 9 positions match TRBD2. Trimming cost V 0 bases and J 5 bases; bases outside gene matches: 6. Germline V gene sequence: CDR1 SGDLS, CDR2 YYNGEE. The CDR3 length is 16 residues. The CDR3 loop is CASSVATSGNQNIQYF. CDR3 DNA: TGTGCCAGCAGCGTAGCGACTAGCGGTAACCAAAACATTCAGTACTTC.

The gene calls are TRBV7-3 and TRBJ2-6; 7 positions agree with TRBD1. J was trimmed by 1 base and V by 3 bases; bases with no gene match: 9. The CDR3 has 18 amino acids. CDR1 is SGHTA and CDR2 is FQGTGA in the germline V gene. In DNA form, the CDR3 reads TGTGCCAGCAGCTTTGCCGGGACAGTAGCTTCTGGGGCCAACGTCCTGACTTTC. It encodes CASSFAGTVASGANVLTF.

V gene TRBV6-5 combines with J gene TRBJ2-3; TRBD2 agrees at 8 bases. The germline CDR1 and CDR2 sequences are MNHEY and SVGAGI. The CDR3 contains 16 residues. The trim removed 0 bases at V and 2 bases at J, leaving 4 bases unmatched. CDR3 nucleotides: TGTGCCAGCAGTTACTCTGGCGGGGGGCCCACAGATACGCAGTATTTT. Translating it yields CASSYSGGGPTDTQYF.

J is TRBJ1-5 and V is TRBV19, with 8 bases that match TRBD1. Germline V lookup: CDR1 LNHDA, CDR2 SQIVND (reference sequence). The CDR3 is 14 amino acids. Trimming took 4 bases from V and 6 from J; bases not matched to a gene: 5. The CDR3 loop reads CASSTQTGVQPQHF. The DNA for the CDR3 is TGTGCCAGTAGTACCCAGACAGGGGTTCAGCCCCAGCATTTT.

The chain uses TRBV2 and TRBJ1-1; D gene uncertain. Germline V gene sequence: CDR1 SNHLY, CDR2 FYNNEI. V was trimmed by 1 base and J by 2 bases, leaving 14 bases between them. The CDR3 runs to 16 residues. CDR3 residues: CASSEEQIIENTEAFF. The CDR3 DNA sequence: TGTGCCAGCAGTGAAGAACAGATTATAGAAAACACTGAAGCTTTCTTT.

This rearrangement joins TRBV6-1 to TRBJ2-1; TRBD1 matches at 8 bases. The CDR3 has 18 residues. Germline CDR1 reads MNHNS; CDR2 reads SASEGT. The junction had 17 bases not matched to a gene; V was cut back by 2 bases and J by 8 bases. The CDR3 protein is CASSELVEGRGRNHEQFF. In DNA form, the CDR3 reads TGTGCCAGCAGTGAATTGGTGGAGGGCAGGGGGCGCAACCATGAGCAGTTCTTC.

The chain is built from TRBV7-3 and TRBJ2-1; the match to TRBD2 covers 7 bases. Germline-derived CDR1 and CDR2 are SGHTA and FQGTGA. Losses at the gene ends were 5 bases for V and 5 bases for J; bases not matched to a gene: 9. The CDR3 spans 15 residues. CDR3 sequence reads: CASSPTGRGNNEQFF. The CDR3 nucleotides read TGTGCCAGCAGCCCAACGGGGAGGGGTAACAATGAGCAGTTCTTC.

V is TRBV4-3 and J is TRBJ2-1, with 9 nucleotides matching TRBD2. V shed 5 bases, J shed 7 bases, and the junction held 9 bases outside the gene matches. This CDR3 spans 15 amino acids. Germline CDR1 is LGHNA and CDR2 is YSLEER. The CDR3, as DNA: TGCGCCAGCAGCACTCACCTCGGACTAGCGAATGAGCAGTTCTTC. Its translation is CASSTHLGLANEQFF.

The chain has TRBV6-5 and TRBJ1-2, with D possibly matching TRBD1 (6 bases). This CDR3 comprises 14 residues. V gave up 6 bases and J gave up 0 bases, with 11 bases separating them. Germline assignment: CDR1 MNHEY and CDR2 SVGAGI. CDR3 DNA: TGTGCCAGCAGGACAGGAGAAGCTAACTATGGCTACACCTTC. Encoded protein: CASRTGEANYGYTF.

The rearrangement joins TRBV5-1 to TRBJ2-1; 8 bases map to TRBD2. The J segment lost 6 bases and the V segment lost 4 bases, leaving 9 bases of the junction unmatched. This CDR3 region has 15 residues. CDR1 and CDR2 from the germline V gene are SGHRS and YFSETQ. Here the CDR3 reads CASSRGTAGANEQFF. CDR3 bases: TGCGCCAGCAGCCGCGGAACAGCGGGGGCCAATGAGCAGTTCTTC.

In this sample, this clone turned up a few times. The V call is TRBV9, the J call TRBJ1-5; D may be TRBD1 (6 bases). V gave up 2 bases and J gave up 3 bases, with 9 bases separating them. The CDR3 has 14 residues. Germline V CDR1 and CDR2: SGDLS, YYNGEE. For the CDR3, the DNA is TGTGCCAGCAGCGTCGGACAGAACAATCAGCCCCAGCATTTT. This encodes CASSVGQNNQPQHF.

This chain links TRBV6-2 or TRBV6-3 with TRBJ1-4; TRBD1 matches at 7 bases. This CDR3 has 15 amino acids. Germline V gene sequence: CDR1 MNHEY, CDR2 SVGEGT. V lost 5 bases to trimming and J lost 3 bases; unmatched junction nucleotides: 6. The CDR3 DNA sequence: TGTGCCAGCAGTCGAGCCGGGACAGCTAATGAAAAACTGTTTTTT. It yields the protein CASSRAGTANEKLFF.

V is TRBV4-3 and J is TRBJ2-5; TRBD2 might be the D (6 bases). The CDR3 is 17 amino acids. The germline gives CDR1 LGHNA, CDR2 YSLEER. The ends were cut back, 3 bases at V and 5 bases at J, with 22 bases in the middle. The CDR3 loop reads CASSHLLGGAPAETQYF. The CDR3 coding sequence is TGCGCCAGCAGCCACCTTCTCGGCGGGGCGCCAGCTGAGACCCAGTACTTC.

The V and J genes are TRBV5-4 and TRBJ2-2; D might be TRBD1 (6 bases). Per germline, CDR1 SGHNT and CDR2 YYREEE (reference sequence). V lost 4 bases, J lost 7 bases, and 23 bases lay in between. CDR3 length: 17 residues. CDR3 region: CASSLSTGKLGYGELFF. CDR3 bases: TGTGCCAGCAGCCTCAGCACAGGGAAATTAGGGTACGGGGAGCTGTTTTTT.